A selection of T cell receptor beta chains follows, all from one sample in a study of blood T cell repertoires in COVID-19. The repertoire was sequenced with immunoSEQ multiplex PCR; TCRdb's copy has only in-frame clones and lacks some. Found here are roughly 220,000 clones, roughly 79% of them singletons; the top ten hold 7.5%. Sequencing input: peripheral blood. The source is a woman older than 75 with COVID-19, enrolled during active disease. CDR3s include the opening cysteine and the closing phenylalanine or tryptophan. Each record gives: V gene, clone size, D gene, J gene, CDR3 protein, CDR3 DNA. D genes are given only for firm matches. Size is omitted from some rows. Given values are once, few, many or a class for expanded clones.

>TRBV5-6|NA|NA|TRBJ1-4
CASSLKGMGNEKLFF
TGTGCCAGCAGCTTGAAGGGGATGGGGAATGAAAAACTGTTTTTT
>TRBV7-2|NA|TRBD2|TRBJ2-7
CASSWTSGSYEQYF
TGTGCCAGCAGCTGGACTAGCGGGTCCTACGAGCAGTACTTC
>TRBV9|NA|TRBD1|TRBJ1-2
CASSHTGVGYGYTF
TGTGCCAGCAGCCATACAGGGGTAGGGTATGGCTACACCTTC
>TRBV30|NA|NA|TRBJ1-5
CAWNTGNQPQHF
TGTGCCTGGAATACGGGGAATCAGCCCCAGCATTTT
>TRBV7-8|NA|NA|TRBJ1-2
CASSLGTAYGYTF
TGTGCCAGCAGCTTAGGGACAGCTTATGGCTACACCTTC
>TRBV11-3|NA|TRBD2|TRBJ2-7
CASSLSGTSRYEQYF
TGTGCCAGCAGCTTGTCCGGGACTAGCCGCTACGAGCAGTACTTC
>TRBV25-1|once|TRBD1|TRBJ1-4
CASSELGTGSSEKLFF
TGTGCCAGCAGTGAATTGGGGACAGGGAGTAGTGAAAAACTGTTTTTT
>TRBV7-9|NA|NA|TRBJ1-2
CASSSAGTFGYTF
TGTGCCAGCAGCTCCGCCGGGACTTTCGGCTACACCTTC
>TRBV10-3|NA|NA|TRBJ1-1
CAISVDLGGGKNTEAFF
TGTGCCATCAGTGTAGATTTGGGGGGAGGGAAGAACACTGAAGCTTTCTTT
>TRBV11-2|NA|NA|TRBJ1-5
CASSLDAPQPQHF
TGTGCCAGCAGCTTAGACGCGCCCCAGCCCCAGCATTTT
>TRBV24-1|NA|TRBD2|TRBJ2-5
CATSDSGLAGPPETQYF
TGTGCCACCAGTGATTCAGGACTAGCGGGGCCACCGGAGACCCAGTACTTC
>TRBV29-1|NA|NA|TRBJ1-2
CSVDGTLNYGYTF
TGCAGCGTTGATGGGACACTTAACTATGGCTACACCTTC
>TRBV5-4|NA|TRBD2|TRBJ2-1
CASGSAGGPYNEQFF
TGTGCCAGCGGCTCGGCGGGGGGGCCCTACAATGAGCAGTTCTTC
>TRBV30|once|NA|TRBJ2-7
CAWTGGGNYEQYF
TGTGCCTGGACGGGCGGAGGAAACTACGAGCAGTACTTC
>TRBV3-1/TRBV3-2|NA|NA|TRBJ1-3
CASSPVVSGNTIYF
TGTGCCAGCAGCCCGGTAGTTTCTGGAAACACCATATATTTT
>TRBV21-1|NA|NA|TRBJ1-5
CATRSLYVPTGTGSNQPQHF
TGTGCCACCCGCTCCTTATATGTCCCAACAGGTACGGGCAGCAATCAGCCCCAGCATTTT
>TRBV27|NA|NA|TRBJ1-1
CASRRQLNTEAFF
TGTGCCAGCAGAAGACAGCTGAACACTGAAGCTTTCTTT
>TRBV19|NA|NA|TRBJ1-5
CASSPQSRINQPQHF
TGTGCCAGTAGTCCCCAAAGCAGGATCAATCAGCCCCAGCATTTT
>TRBV7-9|NA|TRBD2|TRBJ2-1
CASTHSRAGAGDEQFF
TGTGCCAGCACCCACTCCCGAGCGGGGGCGGGGGATGAGCAGTTCTTC
>TRBV5-1|NA|TRBD2|TRBJ2-2
CASSSGANTGELFF
TGCGCCAGCAGTAGCGGGGCGAACACCGGGGAGCTGTTTTTT